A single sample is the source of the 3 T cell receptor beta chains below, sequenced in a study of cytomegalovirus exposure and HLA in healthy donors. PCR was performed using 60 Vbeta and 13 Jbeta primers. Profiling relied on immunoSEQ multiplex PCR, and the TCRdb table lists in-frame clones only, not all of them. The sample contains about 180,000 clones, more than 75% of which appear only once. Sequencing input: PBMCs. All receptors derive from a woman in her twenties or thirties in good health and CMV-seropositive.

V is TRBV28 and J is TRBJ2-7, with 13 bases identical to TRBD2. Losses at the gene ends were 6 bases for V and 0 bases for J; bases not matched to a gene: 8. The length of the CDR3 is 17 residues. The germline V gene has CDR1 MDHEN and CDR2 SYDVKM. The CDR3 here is CASSPGTSGALSYEQYF. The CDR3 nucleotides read TGTGCCAGCAGCCCCGGGACTAGCGGGGCCCTCTCCTACGAGCAGTACTTC.

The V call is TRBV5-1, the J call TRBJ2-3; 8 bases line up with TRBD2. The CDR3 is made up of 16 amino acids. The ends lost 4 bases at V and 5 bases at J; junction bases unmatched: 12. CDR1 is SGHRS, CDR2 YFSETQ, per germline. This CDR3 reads CASSLGGSGEGDTQYF. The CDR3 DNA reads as TGCGCCAGCAGCCTCGGGGGTAGCGGGGAAGGAGATACGCAGTATTTT.

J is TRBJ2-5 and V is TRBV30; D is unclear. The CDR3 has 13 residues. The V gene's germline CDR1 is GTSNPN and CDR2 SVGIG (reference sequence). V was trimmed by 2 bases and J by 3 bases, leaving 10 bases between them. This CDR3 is CAWSRNSKETQYF. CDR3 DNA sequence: TGTGCCTGGAGTAGGAACAGTAAAGAGACCCAGTACTTC.